This T cell receptor (beta chain) was identified during a study of early T cells in non-severe SARS-CoV-2 infection. Study context: Sequenced material consisted of bulk RNA (from unsorted whole blood), and chains were unpaired. Study outcomes and limitations: Matching against VDJdb likely underestimated virus-specific expansions, favoring anti-spike CD8.

This clonotype appeared many times. Its antigen is as yet unknown. Via MiXCR, TCRdb re-called the 5' RACE reads, giving one row per CDR3 protein. The data show about 26,000 distinct CDR3 sequences, under 5% seen once. Trimming cost V 2 bases and J 9 bases; bases outside gene matches: 7. This CDR3 region has 16 residues. Germline V gene sequence: CDR1 SGHRS, CDR2 YFSETQ. This clonotype originated in an adult who was a healthcare worker with PCR-confirmed SARS-CoV-2 infection or an uninfected control (not recorded which). What was sequenced was whole blood. The chain carries TRBV5-1 and TRBJ2-1; 14 bases are a match to TRBD2. CDR3 residues: CASSFTGTSGSAEQFF. The CDR3 DNA is TGCGCCAGCAGCTTCACCGGGACTAGCGGGAGCGCTGAGCAGTTCTTC.